Following are 2 T cell receptor beta chains from one sample sequenced in a study of CD8 T cells in ankylosing spondylitis. From the 5' RACE reads, TCRdb called clonotypes with MiXCR, one entry per CDR3 protein. The sample holds 150,000 to 200,000 distinct CDR3 sequences, around 19% seen once. Sequencing was done on a sample of blood, either unsorted or a sorted T cell fraction (not recorded which). The origin of the receptors is a male donor with ankylosing spondylitis or in good health (not recorded which).

The V gene is TRBV5-4, the J gene TRBJ2-1; D remains unclear. Trimming shortened V by 6 bases and J by 0 bases, and 10 bases separated the two germline ends. The CDR3 totals 14 residues. CDR1 is SGHNT, CDR2 YYREEE, per germline (reference sequence). CDR3 loop: CASTLTGSYNEQFF. CDR3 coding DNA: TGTGCCAGCACCCTCACCGGCTCCTACAATGAGCAGTTCTTC.

The chain uses TRBV5-1 and TRBJ2-3; 10 bases are a match to TRBD2. Trimming cost V 0 bases and J 4 bases; bases outside gene matches: 8. The CDR3 sequence is 17 residues long. The germline gives CDR1 SGHRS, CDR2 YFSETQ. This CDR3 is CASSLAVASGSADTQYF. DNA for the CDR3: TGCGCCAGCAGCTTGGCCGTGGCTAGCGGGAGTGCAGATACGCAGTATTTT.